Presented here are 24 T cell receptor beta chains from one specimen sequenced in a study of blood T cell repertoires in COVID-19. TCRdb's copy holds only in-frame clones and misses some; the assay was immunoSEQ multiplex PCR. Among fewer than 250,000 clones listed, 80% to 90% were seen once. The specimen was peripheral blood. The receptors were sampled from a man between 50 and 59 years old with acute or convalescent COVID-19.

As concerns this clone: Other DNA sequences in this specimen translate into the identical CDR3. This chain joins TRBV5-1 and TRBJ2-5; no definite D call. This CDR3 is 14 amino acids long. The germline V and J ends were trimmed by 4 bases and 2 bases, with 12 bases remaining between them. Germline V lookup: CDR1 SGHRS, CDR2 YFSETQ. As DNA, the CDR3 is TGCGCCAGCAGCCTGGAGACTCTACAAGAGACCCAGTACTTC. Translating it yields CASSLETLQETQYF. Full variable domain (missing parts from reference TRBV5-1 and TRBJ2-5): KAGVTQTPRYLIKTRGQQVTLSCSPISGHRSVSWYQQTPGQGLQFLFEYFSETQRNKGNFPGRFSGRQFSNSRSEMNVSTLELGDSALYLCASSLETLQETQYFGPGTRLLVL.

The chain joins TRBV7-3 to TRBJ2-7; weak D call: TRBD1 (5 bases). This CDR3 comprises 14 residues. V lost 2 bases and J lost 6, with 14 bases in between. Germline V CDR1 and CDR2: SGHTA, FQGTGA. The CDR3 loop reads CASSLLTRAREQYF. The DNA of the CDR3 is TGTGCCAGCAGCTTATTGACCAGGGCCCGCGAGCAGTACTTC.

This clone was observed a handful of times. The chain couples TRBV5-1 to TRBJ2-7; D not resolved. The germline V gene has CDR1 SGHRS and CDR2 YFSETQ. V was cut by 4 bases and J by 0 bases, with 11 bases left in between. The CDR3 spans 14 residues. CDR3 coding DNA: TGCGCCAGCAGCCAGGCAGGCCACTCCTACGAGCAGTACTTC. This codes for CASSQAGHSYEQYF.

The V call is TRBV5-5, the J call TRBJ1-5; TRBD1 is a possible D gene (5 bases). Germline loops: CDR1 SGHKS, CDR2 YYEKEE (reference sequence). This CDR3 is 15 amino acids long. Trimming left V 0 bases short and J 1 base short, with 8 bases between. In DNA, the CDR3 is TGTGCCAGCAGCTTGGCCGGGGGGAGCAATCAGCCCCAGCATTTT. Amino acids: CASSLAGGSNQPQHF.

The chain couples TRBV5-1 to TRBJ1-1, with TRBD1 matching over 7 bases. Germline CDR1 reads SGHRS; CDR2 reads YFSETQ. The V and J ends lost 1 base and 0 bases, in that order; junction bases with no gene match: 6. This CDR3 region has 16 residues. CDR3 region: CASSLPRQGLNTEAFF. The CDR3 DNA reads TGCGCCAGCAGCTTGCCTCGACAGGGTTTGAACACTGAAGCTTTCTTT.

This chain connects TRBV29-1 to TRBJ2-7, with D uncertain. V shed 1 base and J shed 2 bases, with 9 bases lying between them. The CDR3 is 13 amino acids. CDR1 is SQVTM and CDR2 is ANQGSEA in the germline V gene. CDR3 sequence reads: CSVEGEAAYEQYF. CDR3 in DNA: TGCAGCGTTGAAGGCGAGGCCGCCTACGAGCAGTACTTC.

The chain has TRBV6-5 and TRBJ1-5, with 8 nucleotides matching TRBD1. J gave up 6 bases and V 2 bases, and 6 bases lay outside the gene matches. Germline CDR1 is MNHEY and CDR2 is SVGAGI. The CDR3 consists of 15 residues. This chain's CDR3 is CASSYRTGPGQPQHF. The CDR3 nucleotides read TGTGCCAGCAGTTACCGGACAGGGCCTGGTCAGCCCCAGCATTTT.

The chain carries TRBV2 and TRBJ1-2; D remains unclear. This CDR3 has 14 amino acids. Per germline, CDR1 SNHLY and CDR2 FYNNEI. V was pared by 5 bases and J by 7 bases, with 17 bases between. The CDR3 is CASSSGVGRGGYTF. The CDR3 region has the DNA TGTGCCAGCAGTTCCGGGGTGGGCCGCGGTGGCTACACCTTC. The full variable domain, in which reference TRBV2 and TRBJ1-2 provide the parts outside the CDR3, is EPEVTQTPSHQVTQMGQEVILRCVPISNHLYFYWYRQILGQKVEFLVSFYNNEISEKSEIFDDQFSVERPDGSNFTLKIRSTKLEDSAMYFCASSSGVGRGGYTFGSGTRLTVV.

The chain has TRBV28 and TRBJ1-3, with a weak D call TRBD1 (5 bases). Trimming left V 7 bases short and J 4 bases short, with 17 bases between. The CDR3 is made up of 15 amino acids. Germline CDR1 is MDHEN and CDR2 is SYDVKM. CDR3 loop: CASTGAGSLGNTIYF. The CDR3 DNA sequence: TGTGCCAGCACTGGGGCGGGGTCGCTAGGAAACACCATATATTTT.

This CDR3 is CASQDTGVANYGYTF. DNA of the CDR3: TGTGCCAGTCAAGATACGGGGGTGGCTAACTATGGCTACACCTTC. The gene calls are TRBV19 and TRBJ1-2; TRBD1 might be the D (5 bases). Germline V CDR1 and CDR2: LNHDA, SQIVND (reference sequence). There are 15 residues in the CDR3. V lost 8 bases and J 0 bases, leaving 16 bases between the germline ends.

The chain uses TRBV18 and TRBJ1-2, with 9 bases identical to TRBD1. CDR1 is KGHSH, CDR2 LQKENI, per germline. The V segment lost 3 bases and the J segment 4 bases; nucleotides outside the gene matches: 3. This CDR3 contains 14 residues. The CDR3 here is CASSPRQGVYGYTF. The CDR3, as DNA: TGTGCCAGCTCACCTAGACAGGGGGTCTATGGCTACACCTTC.

The gene calls are TRBV4-1 and TRBJ1-2; D unclear. The V and J ends lost 0 bases and 4 bases respectively, with 12 bases between them. This CDR3 is built from 15 residues. The germline V gene has CDR1 MGHRA and CDR2 YSYEKL. CDR3 region: CASSQDYQNLYGYTF. In nucleotides, the CDR3 is TGCGCCAGCAGCCAAGATTACCAGAACCTCTATGGCTACACCTTC.

The rearrangement uses TRBV6-5 and TRBJ2-7; perhaps TRBD2 as D (6 bases). Trimming cost V 0 bases and J 2 bases, with 11 bases left between them. Per germline, CDR1 MNHEY and CDR2 SVGAGI. The CDR3 runs 15 residues. The CDR3 reads CASSYSEGRTYEQYF. The CDR3 nucleotides read TGTGCCAGCAGTTACTCGGAGGGGCGAACCTACGAGCAGTACTTC.

CDR3 protein: CASSPWTVGPYEQYF. The CDR3 bases are TGTGCCAGCTCACCATGGACAGTAGGCCCCTACGAGCAGTACTTC. The chain joins TRBV18 to TRBJ2-7; maybe TRBD1 (6 bases). Between the trimmed V and J ends, which lost 2 bases and 2 bases, there was a span of 13 bases. Germline CDR1 and CDR2: KGHSH and LQKENI. CDR3 length equals 15 residues.

In DNA, the CDR3 is TGTGCCAGCACCCTTAACGGACAGGGGTTCGGGGAGCTGTTTTTT. This translates into CASTLNGQGFGELFF. The rearrangement uses TRBV11-2 and TRBJ2-2, with TRBD1 identical over 9 bases. Germline V gives CDR1 SGHAT, CDR2 FQNNGV. V lost 7 bases, J lost 7 bases, and 10 bases stayed unmatched. CDR3 length equals 15 residues.

This clone was seen only a few times. The rearrangement uses TRBV19 and TRBJ1-4; TRBD1 might be the D (6 bases). V lost 7 bases to trimming and J lost 0 bases, with 15 bases between them. Germline CDR1 and CDR2: LNHDA and SQIVND (reference sequence). This CDR3 has 16 amino acids. This CDR3 reads CASTTTGKATNEKLFF. CDR3 nucleotides: TGTGCCAGTACTACGACAGGCAAAGCAACTAATGAAAAACTGTTTTTT.

This sequence joins TRBV18 and TRBJ1-1; TRBD1 is a possible D gene (6 bases). The CDR3 loop spans 15 amino acids. Trimming cost V 0 bases and J 3 bases, with 11 bases left between them. CDR1 and CDR2 from the germline V gene are KGHSH and LQKENI. DNA of the CDR3: TGTGCCAGCTCACCACCGCGGGGGGCGCACACTGAAGCTTTCTTT. It specifies CASSPPRGAHTEAFF.

The chain carries TRBV5-1 and TRBJ2-7, with TRBD2 matching 11 bases. The germline V gene encodes CDR1 SGHRS and CDR2 YFSETQ. CDR3 length equals 19 residues. J was trimmed by 2 bases and V by 0 bases; bases with no gene match: 13. CDR3 bases: TGCGCCAGCAGCTTGGCGCCACTAGCGGGGGCTCTCCCTCCCTACGAGCAGTACTTC. It encodes CASSLAPLAGALPPYEQYF.

This rearrangement joins TRBV3-1 (or the pseudogene TRBV3-2) to TRBJ1-6; 9 bases line up with TRBD1. With 3 bases clipped from V and 9 bases from J, the junction kept 9 bases outside the gene matches. This CDR3 spans 16 amino acids. Germline values: CDR1 LGHDT, CDR2 YNNKEL (reference sequence). The CDR3 region is CASSHDQTGGSSPLHF. CDR3 nucleotides: TGTGCCAGCAGCCATGACCAAACAGGGGGCTCTTCACCCCTCCACTTT.

The chain carries TRBV4-1 and TRBJ1-5, with D possibly being TRBD1 (6 bases). Deletions cut 5 bases from V and 4 bases from J, with 21 bases between. This CDR3 contains 17 residues. Germline V gene sequence: CDR1 MGHRA, CDR2 YSYEKL. CDR3 region: CASSKGIGTGSNQPQHF. The CDR3 DNA sequence: TGCGCCAGCAGCAAGGGGATAGGAACAGGGTCGAATCAGCCCCAGCATTTT.

The chain couples TRBV6-1 to TRBJ1-1; a possible D gene is TRBD1 (5 bases). CDR1 is MNHNS and CDR2 is SASEGT in the germline V gene. CDR3 length: 15 residues. V dropped 1 base and J dropped 0 bases, with 9 bases sitting between them. CDR3 sequence (DNA): TGTGCCAGCAGTGAAGATGCAGGGATGAACACTGAAGCTTTCTTT. It is translated as CASSEDAGMNTEAFF.

This chain connects TRBV7-9 to TRBJ1-2, with 8 bases aligning to TRBD1. This CDR3 has 18 residues. Germline V CDR1 and CDR2: SEHNR, FQNEAQ (reference sequence). V lost 4 bases to trimming and J lost 2 bases; unmatched junction nucleotides: 15. The CDR3: CASSSILGQGFINYGYTF. Written as DNA, the CDR3 is TGTGCCAGCAGCTCCATCCTAGGACAGGGATTCATCAACTATGGCTACACCTTC.

The chain is built from TRBV7-9 and TRBJ1-5; D possibly corresponds to TRBD1 (6 bases). Trimming removed 3 bases from V and 1 base from J, with 16 bases in between. This CDR3 contains 17 residues. Germline CDR1 is SEHNR and CDR2 is FQNEAQ (reference sequence). The chain's CDR3 is CASSLGSGGLSNQPQHF. CDR3 DNA sequence: TGTGCCAGCAGCTTGGGCTCGGGGGGCCTGAGCAATCAGCCCCAGCATTTT.

The chain links TRBV18 to TRBJ1-2, with 7 nucleotides matching TRBD1. Germline V gene data show CDR1 as KGHSH and CDR2 as LQKENI. This CDR3 is built from 18 residues. J lost 1 base, V lost 2 bases, and 13 bases had no gene match. The CDR3 coding sequence is TGTGCCAGCTCACCAGTGAAGGGACAGCCCTTATTTAACTATGGCTACACCTTC. This encodes CASSPVKGQPLFNYGYTF.